The clone carrying this TCR beta chain was seen a few times. Its antigen is unidentified. These data belong to a study of beta chain features in type 1 diabetes. Every donor provided one heparinised blood draw, which averaged approximately 100 mL. A CD45RO/CCR7/CD25/CD127/CD95/CD27 panel sorted naive, central memory, regulatory and stem cell-like memory CD4+ cells. Every bit of the isolated RNA underwent reverse transcription, so sequencing read expressed TCRB transcripts. An average of roughly 4 million reads was obtained for naive, central memory and regulatory T cell samples. The data were produced by immunoSEQ multiplex PCR, yet TCRdb's version contains in-frame clones alone and is incomplete. The table records about 710,000 clones, about an eighth of them present only once. The study's findings and limits: In every one of the four CD4+ subsets, TCRB CDR3s were moderately but significantly shorter in Type 1 diabetes patients. TCRB repertoires of naive, central memory and Treg cells appeared more similar among patients than among healthy donors.

The length of the CDR3 is 15 residues. Germline CDR1 and CDR2: SGHTA and FQGNSA. J lost 6 bases, V lost 2 bases, and 4 bases had no gene match. Sequenced material: naive CD4+ T cells from blood. V is TRBV7-2 and J is TRBJ2-7, with 13 bases identical to TRBD2. This TCR derives from a man aged 18 to 35 with type 1 diabetes. CDR3 DNA sequence: TGTGCCAGCAGCTTACGAGGGACTAGCGGGGCCGAGCAGTACTTC. Amino acids: CASSLRGTSGAEQYF.